This T cell receptor beta chain was recorded in a study of STAT5B mutations in CD4+ large granular lymphocyte leukemia. Study observations and caveats: Top patient clones used TRBV06 genes more often: 8/27 versus 2/35 in controls.

A word on this clone: Its antigen is as yet unknown.

This was a survey-level run. Clones were read by immunoSEQ multiplex PCR, and TCRdb kept only the in-frame ones, dropping some. The sample lists some 38,000 clones; 85% were seen once. The CDR3 loop spans 14 amino acids. Between the trimmed V and J ends, which lost 3 bases and 4 bases, there was a span of 12 bases. CDR1 SEHNR and CDR2 FQNEAQ come from the germline V gene (reference sequence). The specimen sequenced was CD4+ T cells from blood buffy coats. This sequence originates from a human donor in good health. The V call is TRBV7-9, the J call TRBJ2-5, with a possible D match to TRBD2 (5 bases). The CDR3 protein is CASSLWESRETQYF. The DNA for the CDR3 is TGTGCCAGCAGCTTGTGGGAGTCGCGAGAGACCCAGTACTTC.